This TCR beta chain was recorded in a study of beta chain features in type 1 diabetes. Study at large: Taken together, all samples contributed 95 million to 110 million examined sorted cells. Points from the study as a whole: Among all four CD4+ subsets, Type 1 diabetes patients had TCRB CDR3s that were moderately but significantly shorter. In comparison with healthy donors, patients had naive, central memory and Treg TCRB repertoires that appeared more similar. PCR could preferentially amplify shorter templates, alike in patients and controls.

Reverse transcribing all isolated RNA meant expressed TCRB transcripts were sequenced. TCRdb keeps only in-frame clones here, not all; method: immunoSEQ multiplex PCR. Of more than 140,000 clones in the sample, 9.5% to 10% were seen once. The CDR3 contains 15 residues. V gave up 5 bases and J gave up 12 bases; unmatched junction bases: 16. Germline V gene data show CDR1 as SGHTA and CDR2 as FQGNSA. This clone has more than one count but fewer than ten. The target antigen is unknown. Sequences were obtained from central memory CD4+ T cells from blood. This chain connects TRBV7-2 to TRBJ2-1; 7 bases line up with TRBD2. The origin of this receptor is a woman in her thirties or forties in good health. The chain's CDR3 is CASSQFLLDGGVQFF. In DNA form, the CDR3 reads TGTGCCAGCAGCCAATTTCTACTAGATGGGGGGGTGCAGTTCTTC. Combining the CDR3 with reference TRBV7-2 and TRBJ2-1 gives the whole variable domain GAGVSQSPSNKVTEKGKDVELRCDPISGHTALYWYRQSLGQGLEFLIYFQGNSAPDKSGLPSDRFSAERTGGSVSTLTIQRTQQEDSAVYLCASSQFLLDGGVQFFGPGTRLTVL.